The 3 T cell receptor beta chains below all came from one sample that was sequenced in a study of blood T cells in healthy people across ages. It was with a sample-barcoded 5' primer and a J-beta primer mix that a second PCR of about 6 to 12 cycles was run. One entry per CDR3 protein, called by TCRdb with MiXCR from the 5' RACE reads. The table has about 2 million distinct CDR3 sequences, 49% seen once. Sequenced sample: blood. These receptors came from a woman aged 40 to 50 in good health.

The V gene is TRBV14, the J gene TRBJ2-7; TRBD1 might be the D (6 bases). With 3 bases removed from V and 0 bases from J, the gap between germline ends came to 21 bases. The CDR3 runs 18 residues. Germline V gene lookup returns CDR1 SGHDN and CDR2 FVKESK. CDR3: CASSHNPGHGRSSYEQYF. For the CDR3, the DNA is TGTGCCAGCAGCCATAACCCGGGACATGGGAGAAGCTCCTACGAGCAGTACTTC.

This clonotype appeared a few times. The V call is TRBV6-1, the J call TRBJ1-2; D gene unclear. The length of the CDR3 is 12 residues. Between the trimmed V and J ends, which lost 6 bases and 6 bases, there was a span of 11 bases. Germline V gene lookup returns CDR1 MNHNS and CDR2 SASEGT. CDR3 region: CASSRYGDGYTF. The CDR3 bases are TGTGCCAGCAGCCGGTATGGGGATGGCTACACCTTC.

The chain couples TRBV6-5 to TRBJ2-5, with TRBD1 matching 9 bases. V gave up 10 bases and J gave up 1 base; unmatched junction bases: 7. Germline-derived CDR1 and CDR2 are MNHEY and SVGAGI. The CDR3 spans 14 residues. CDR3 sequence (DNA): TGTGCCACCCAGAGGGACAGGGCCCAAGAGACCCAGTACTTC. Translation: CATQRDRAQETQYF.